This TCR beta chain was captured in a study of blood T cells in healthy people across ages. Sample-barcoded 5' priming and a J-beta primer mix drove a second PCR of roughly 7 to 11 cycles. TCRdb re-analysed the 5' RACE reads in MiXCR, keeping a single row per CDR3 protein. The table shows roughly 1.6 million distinct CDR3 sequences, with approximately 32% occurring only once. The sample providers were healthy Caucasian people from Russia, aged roughly 6 to 95. Each individual donor underwent a draw of approximately 10 milliliters of peripheral blood. Extraction of total RNA produced a minimum of 5.5 micrograms from each sample. In this sample, this clonotype turned up many times. The CDR3 sequence is 15 residues long. The germline gives CDR1 MGHRA, CDR2 YSYEKL. V lost 5 bases and J lost 0, with 11 bases in between.

This clonotype originated in a woman aged 25 to 39 in good health. The chain joins TRBV4-1 to TRBJ1-5, with D unresolved. The sequenced sample consisted of blood. CDR3 in DNA: TGCGCCAGCAGCACCGATGCCCATAGCAATCAGCCCCAGCATTTT. The encoded protein is CASSTDAHSNQPQHF.